Below, 20 T cell receptor beta chains from the same sample are listed, as sequenced in a study of T cell responses to AZD1222 COVID-19 vaccine. Some clones are missing from TCRdb's copy, which holds only in-frame ones; the method was immunoSEQ multiplex PCR. The sample records 150,000 to 200,000 clones, 80% to 95% being singletons. The sample here was peripheral blood, taken on day 0 of AZD1222 vaccination. All receptors come from an adult in good health.

The chain combines TRBV4-2 with TRBJ2-1; D gene uncertain. The germline V gene has CDR1 LGHNA and CDR2 YNFKEQ. The CDR3 covers 16 residues. V lost 4 bases, J lost 6 bases, and 19 bases lay in between. CDR3 sequence: CASSLSGVSSTNEQFF. The CDR3 DNA follows: TGTGCCAGCAGCCTGTCGGGCGTTTCTTCGACCAATGAGCAGTTCTTC.

The chain has TRBV7-9 and TRBJ2-3; TRBD1 or TRBD2 may be the D gene (6 bases each). There are 16 residues in the CDR3. The ends were cut back, 1 base at V and 3 bases at J, with 14 bases in the middle. CDR1 SEHNR and CDR2 FQNEAQ come from the germline V gene (reference sequence). The CDR3 DNA follows: TGTGCCAGCAGCTTAGGATCAAGGGGGGTGACAGATACGCAGTATTTT. It yields the protein CASSLGSRGVTDTQYF.

In its sample, this clone was seen once. The rearrangement uses TRBV7-3 and TRBJ2-1; 12 bases are a match to TRBD2. CDR3 size: 15 residues. The V segment lost 5 bases and the J segment 7 bases; nucleotides outside the gene matches: 6. Germline CDR1 reads SGHTA; CDR2 reads FQGTGA. CDR3 sequence reads: CASSASGTSGNEQFF. In nucleotides, the CDR3 is TGTGCCAGCAGCGCCTCCGGGACTAGCGGGAATGAGCAGTTCTTC.

The chain carries TRBV27 and TRBJ1-6; unclear D gene. The germline gives CDR1 MNHEY, CDR2 SMNVEV (reference sequence). This CDR3 spans 16 amino acids. The V and J ends lost 0 bases and 0 bases respectively, with 6 bases between them. This CDR3 reads CASSLSGSSYNSPLHF. The DNA of the CDR3 is TGTGCCAGCAGTTTATCAGGGAGCTCCTATAATTCACCCCTCCACTTT.

The chain recombines TRBV9 with TRBJ1-3, with TRBD1 matching over 8 bases. Germline CDR1 is SGDLS and CDR2 is YYNGEE. V trimming: 4 bases; J trimming: 5 bases; junction bases outside the gene matches: 5. There are 14 residues in the CDR3. CDR3 bases: TGTGCCAGCAGCCCAGCAGGGGGCAGAAACACCATATATTTT. Amino acids: CASSPAGGRNTIYF.

CDR3 amino acids: CASSYRGGAHHEQYF. The CDR3 coding sequence is TGTGCCAGCAGTTACAGGGGGGGGGCCCACCACGAGCAGTACTTC. This chain uses TRBV6-5 with TRBJ2-7; maybe TRBD2 (7 bases). V was cut by 2 bases and J by 5 bases, with 16 bases left in between. The germline CDR1 and CDR2 sequences are MNHEY and SVGAGI. The CDR3 sequence is 15 residues long.

CDR3 in amino acids: CASSLLGTGNQPQHF. Written as DNA, the CDR3 is TGTGCCAGCAGCTTACTTGGGACAGGGAATCAGCCCCAGCATTTT. The chain combines TRBV7-8 with TRBJ1-5; TRBD1 matches 9 bases. This CDR3 region has 15 residues. V shed 2 bases, J shed 4 bases, and the junction held 3 bases outside the gene matches. Germline values: CDR1 SGHVS, CDR2 FQNEAQ.

The chain has TRBV30 and TRBJ2-3; D uncertain. From germline, CDR1 is GTSNPN and CDR2 SVGIG (reference sequence). This CDR3 has 13 residues. Trimming shortened V by 6 bases and J by 4 bases, and 14 bases separated the two germline ends. The chain's CDR3 is CACSHRLSDTQYF. In nucleotides, the CDR3 is TGTGCCTGCAGCCACCGGCTATCAGATACGCAGTATTTT.

The rearrangement links TRBV29-1 to TRBJ1-1; TRBD1 aligns across 8 bases. Germline CDR1 and CDR2: SQVTM and ANQGSEA. CDR3 length: 13 residues. V shed 4 bases, J shed 8 bases, and the junction held 9 bases outside the gene matches. This CDR3 is CSVVSTGVMEAFF. The CDR3 DNA reads as TGCAGCGTTGTCTCGACAGGGGTGATGGAAGCTTTCTTT. Supplemented by reference TRBV29-1 and TRBJ1-1, the full variable domain reads SAVISQKPSRDICQRGTSLTIQCQVDSQVTMMFWYRQQPGQSLTLIATANQGSEATYESGFVIDKFPISRPNLTFSTLTVSNMSPEDSSIYLCSVVSTGVMEAFFGQGTRLTVV.

The chain couples TRBV29-1 to TRBJ1-1, with 8 positions matching TRBD1. CDR3 size: 13 residues. CDR1 and CDR2 from the germline V gene are SQVTM and ANQGSEA. V dropped 4 bases and J dropped 3; count of bases not matched to a gene: 4. CDR3 amino acids: CSVVVGQDTEAFF. Written as DNA, the CDR3 is TGCAGCGTTGTGGTGGGACAGGACACTGAAGCTTTCTTT.

V and J are TRBV7-6 and TRBJ2-2; D uncertain. The CDR3 has 14 amino acids. V lost 4 bases and J lost 0, with 6 bases in between. Germline CDR1 and CDR2: SGHVS and FNYEAQ. CDR3 amino acids: CASSSNANTGELFF. In nucleotides, the CDR3 is TGTGCCAGCAGCTCGAACGCGAACACCGGGGAGCTGTTTTTT.

The V gene is TRBV4-1, the J gene TRBJ2-7; TRBD1 matches at 8 bases. CDR1 is MGHRA and CDR2 is YSYEKL in the germline V gene. The CDR3 covers 18 residues. V was clipped by 0 bases and J by 4 bases; unmatched bases: 14. The CDR3 loop is CASSQDPSGGGVAYEQYF. The CDR3 DNA is TGCGCCAGCAGCCAAGATCCCTCAGGGGGCGGAGTAGCGTACGAGCAGTACTTC.

V is TRBV7-9 and J is TRBJ2-6, with D unresolved. Trimming shortened V by 1 base and J by 0 bases, and 13 bases separated the two germline ends. CDR3 length: 18 residues. The germline V gene encodes CDR1 SEHNR and CDR2 FQNEAQ (reference sequence). DNA for the CDR3: TGTGCCAGCAGCTTAGTACCCCCCCGGGTCTCTGGGGCCAACGTCCTGACTTTC. Translation gives CASSLVPPRVSGANVLTF.

V gene TRBV11-2 combines with J gene TRBJ2-1, with 8 bases aligning to TRBD2. Germline CDR1 is SGHAT and CDR2 is FQNNGV. The CDR3 is 17 amino acids. J gave up 3 bases and V 5 bases, and 12 bases lay outside the gene matches. CDR3 region: CASSPMMDGGGYNEQFF. CDR3 DNA sequence: TGTGCCAGCAGCCCCATGATGGACGGGGGGGGCTACAATGAGCAGTTCTTC.

The chain joins TRBV3-1 (or the pseudogene TRBV3-2) to TRBJ2-2; the D is unclear. With 1 base removed from V and 5 bases from J, the gap between germline ends came to 11 bases. The CDR3 sequence is 15 residues long. Per the germline V gene, CDR1 is LGHDT and CDR2 is YNNKEL (reference sequence). The CDR3 DNA follows: TGTGCCAGCAGCCAAGGCGGATGGGCAACCGGGGAGCTGTTTTTT. It specifies CASSQGGWATGELFF.

V is TRBV30 and J is TRBJ2-5; TRBD1 matches 9 bases. J gave up 10 bases and V 5 bases, and 26 bases lay outside the gene matches. Germline values: CDR1 GTSNPN, CDR2 SVGIG (reference sequence). The CDR3 is 18 amino acids. In nucleotides, the CDR3 is TGTGCCTGGCCTACAGCCGGGACAGGGAAGTGTAGGGTGTGTGGCCAGTACTTC. As protein: CAWPTAGTGKCRVCGQYF.

The chain joins TRBV7-9 to TRBJ2-2; 11 positions agree with TRBD1. Germline loops: CDR1 SEHNR, CDR2 FQNEAQ (reference sequence). V was clipped by 5 bases and J by 7 bases; unmatched bases: 12. The CDR3 spans 17 residues. The CDR3 coding sequence is TGTGCCAGCAGCCCCGGACAGGGGGCCTCCCAGGGCGGGGAGCTGTTTTTT. Its translation: CASSPGQGASQGGELFF.

V gene TRBV19 combines with J gene TRBJ2-1; 7 bases agree with TRBD2. The CDR3 has 17 residues. V lost 1 base, J lost 9 bases, and 15 bases stayed unmatched. Germline V gene sequence: CDR1 LNHDA, CDR2 SQIVND (reference sequence). CDR3 sequence reads: CASSIVGGTFILGEQFF. CDR3 DNA: TGTGCCAGTAGTATAGTCGGGGGGACTTTTATTCTGGGTGAGCAGTTCTTC.

The genes are TRBV19 and TRBJ1-1; unclear D gene. Per the germline V gene, CDR1 is LNHDA and CDR2 is SQIVND (reference sequence). The CDR3 contains 14 residues. V was cut by 3 bases and J by 1 base, with 9 bases left in between. Written as DNA, the CDR3 is TGTGCCAGTAGTATGGCCCGGGGGAACACTGAAGCTTTCTTT. Translation: CASSMARGNTEAFF.

The chain is built from TRBV12-3 or TRBV12-4 and TRBJ1-1; D gene unclear. The CDR3 runs 13 residues. V lost 3 bases and J 1 base, leaving 6 bases between the germline ends. The CDR3, as DNA: TGTGCCAGCAGTTTCCGGGGGAACACTGAAGCTTTCTTT. Amino acids: CASSFRGNTEAFF.